This entry is about one T cell receptor beta chain. This clonotype was counted only a few times. It has no known antigen specificity. Base qualities are not at hand, and no much larger clone is one base apart. V drops 5 bases and J drops 2 bases, leaving 13 bases in between. From the germline V gene, CDR1 is MRHNA and CDR2 is SNTAGT. The CDR3 covers 14 residues, taking in both the cysteine and the phenylalanine. The only DNA kept is the CDR3, 42 bases in frame from the first base. Hyperthyroidism patients were newly diagnosed, had a disease duration of under 2 months, and were aged 18 to 65 years. Exclusion was applied to patients with uncontrolled infections, other autoimmune diseases, pregnancy or lactation. Diagnoses were based on clinical symptoms, serum thyroxine and TRAb, thyroid ultrasound and orbital computed tomography. For progressor patients, blood was drawn at the first diagnosis of hyperthyroidism, before any ophthalmopathy symptoms had appeared. PBMCs were separated from under 11 ml of fresh peripheral blood using Ficoll-Paque density gradient centrifugation. Progressor patients were first diagnosed with Graves' hyperthyroidism and then developed ophthalmopathy during follow-up. Trizol reagent was used to extract total RNA, and RNA quality was then checked on an Agilent 2100 Bioanalyzer.

The data are from a study of T cells in Graves' hyperthyroidism and ophthalmopathy (dated by TCRdb to the late 2010s). Turning to the overall study: Peripheral blood samples were taken at initial diagnosis, before any treatment was given. Prospective prediction of ophthalmopathy was tested in an independent validation cohort consisting of about 20 hyperthyroidism patients and more than 15 patients who later progressed to ophthalmopathy. The paper reports TCR Vbeta CDR3 sequencing of approximately 130 peripheral blood samples: fewer than 50 ophthalmopathy, roughly 74 hyperthyroidism and roughly 17 progressor patients. Once sampling was done, hyperthyroidism patients were given methimazole at a starting dose of 30 mg daily, whereas ophthalmopathy patients were given high-dose intravenous methylprednisolone. To identify distinguishing TCR V-J signatures, a discovery cohort of about a hundred patients was used, comprising under 45 with Graves' ophthalmopathy and some 57 with stable Graves' hyperthyroidism. The study also compared thyroid tissue and blood T-cell repertoires from about six Graves' hyperthyroidism patients. The 95 to 100 discovery patients were randomly divided into training and test sets at a 7:3 ratio. Study-wide findings and limitations: Blood samples also contained most of the expanded thyroid clonotypes (frequency above 0.001), which suggests that blood repertoires may reflect thyroid immune responses. Sample size was not statistically predetermined, and blinding of investigators to group allocation was not performed. During validation, the model predicted progression to ophthalmopathy a median of about 6.3 months ahead of onset, with more than 55% sensitivity and almost 75% specificity. A 13 V-J signature model separated ophthalmopathy from stable hyperthyroidism, with around 91% sensitivity and just under 84% specificity in cross-validation and 80%/75% in testing.

Amplification of TCR beta CDR3 regions was carried out from RNA transcripts. A first-round RT-PCR of the TCR CDR3 used the HTBI primer set with the Qiagen OneStep RT-PCR kit. A second multiplex PCR round built the libraries, followed by size selection and purification. The libraries were sequenced on an Illumina HiSeq2000 using paired-end 100 bp reads. The paper's data handling went like this. Raw data were processed with SOAPnuke, discarding reads with adapters, uncalled bases, mean Phred below 15, or no exact constant-primer or identifier match. COPE v1.2.5 was used to merge the high-quality paired reads, and each unique nucleotide sequence was defined as a clonotype. MiTCR v1.1 was used to align the clonotypes against IMGT TRBV, TRBD and TRBJ reference segments. The analysis included only V-J combinations with a frequency above 0.0001, which together covered approximately 99% of the repertoires. A TCS score was defined as the ratio of F50 (clonal expansion) to E x V (chaos), with BLOSUM62-based TCRdist applied between CDR3 peptides within each V-J. Welch's t-statistics and random forest reduced approximately 520 V-J features to roughly 13, which were used in a naive Bayes classifier (R e1071). TCRdb's own reprocessing of the public reads used fastp at Q25 and MiXCR and kept productive beta chains. CDR3 protein sequences are deduplicated, and each keeps its most common genes and DNA. The V and J calls were determined by TCRdb, not by the authors. The table for this sample lists around 700,000 distinct CDR3 sequences; around 19% of them were counted only once. The ten largest clones capture approximately 15% of the sample.

The chain links TRBV6-4 with TRBJ2-7, with a tentative D call of TRBD1 or TRBD2, each matching 5 bases. Sequenced: blood. The receptor's source is a woman aged 45 to 65 with Graves' hyperthyroidism that later progressed to Graves' ophthalmopathy. The DNA reads TGTGCCAGCAGTTACGAGGGGCGCACCTACGAGCAGTACTTC. Its protein product is CASSYEGRTYEQYF.